This TCR beta chain is from a study of blood T cell repertoires in COVID-19. Whole-study context: Collection of acute and convalescent COVID-19 samples took place in the United States, Italy and Spain. T cells, B-cell-depleted T cells, or PBMCs provided the cDNA or gDNA that served as material.

The germline V gene encodes CDR1 LGHDT and CDR2 YNNKEL (reference sequence). Deletions cut 4 bases from V and 0 bases from J, with 9 bases between. The CDR3 sequence is 14 residues long. In the authors' methods: Estimation of nucleated cell counts was performed using reference gene primer amplification. TCRdb's table, derived via immunoSEQ multiplex PCR, lists solely in-frame clones and lacks some. The V and J calls and clone size are taken from that table; D and trimming were inferred from the DNA. Of roughly 77,000 clones listed, approximately 85% are singletons. Sequenced input: peripheral blood. The chain is built from TRBV3-1 (or the pseudogene TRBV3-2) and TRBJ2-5, with D uncertain. The receptor was isolated from a human donor in a cohort sampled during active COVID-19. Written as DNA, the CDR3 is TGTGCCAGCAGCCTTCAGACACACCAAGAGACCCAGTACTTC. The encoded protein is CASSLQTHQETQYF.